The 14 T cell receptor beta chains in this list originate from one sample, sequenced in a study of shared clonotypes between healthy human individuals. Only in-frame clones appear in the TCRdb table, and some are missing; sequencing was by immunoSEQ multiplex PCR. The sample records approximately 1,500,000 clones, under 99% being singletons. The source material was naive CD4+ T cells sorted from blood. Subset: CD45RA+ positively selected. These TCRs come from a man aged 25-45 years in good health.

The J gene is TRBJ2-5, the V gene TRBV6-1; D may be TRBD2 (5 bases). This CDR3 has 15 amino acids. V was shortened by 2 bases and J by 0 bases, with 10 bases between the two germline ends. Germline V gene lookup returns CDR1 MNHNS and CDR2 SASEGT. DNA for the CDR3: TGTGCCAGCAGTGAAAACCGGGGATACCAAGAGACCCAGTACTTC. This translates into CASSENRGYQETQYF.

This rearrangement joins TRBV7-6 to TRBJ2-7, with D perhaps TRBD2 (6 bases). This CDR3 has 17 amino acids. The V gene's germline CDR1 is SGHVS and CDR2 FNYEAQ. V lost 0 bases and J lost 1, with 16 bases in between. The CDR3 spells CASSLAPRGTASYEQYF. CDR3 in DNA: TGTGCCAGCAGCTTAGCCCCACGCGGGACCGCATCCTACGAGCAGTACTTC.

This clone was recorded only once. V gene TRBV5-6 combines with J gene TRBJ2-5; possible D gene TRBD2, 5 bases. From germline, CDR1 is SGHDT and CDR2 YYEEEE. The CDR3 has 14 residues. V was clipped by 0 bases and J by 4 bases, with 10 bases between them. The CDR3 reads CASSLVRGGETQYF. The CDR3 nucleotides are TGTGCCAGCAGCTTGGTTCGGGGTGGAGAGACCCAGTACTTC. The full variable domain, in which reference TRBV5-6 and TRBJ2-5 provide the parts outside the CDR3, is DAGVTQSPTHLIKTRGQQVTLRCSPKSGHDTVSWYQQALGQGPQFIFQYYEEEERQRGNFPDRFSGHQFPNYSSELNVNALLLGDSALYLCASSLVRGGETQYFGPGTRLLVL.

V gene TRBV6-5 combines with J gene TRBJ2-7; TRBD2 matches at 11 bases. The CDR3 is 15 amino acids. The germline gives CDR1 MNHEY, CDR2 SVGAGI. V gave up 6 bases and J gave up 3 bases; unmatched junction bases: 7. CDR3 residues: CASRPPGLADYEQYF. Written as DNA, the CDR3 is TGTGCCAGCAGGCCCCCGGGACTAGCGGACTACGAGCAGTACTTC.

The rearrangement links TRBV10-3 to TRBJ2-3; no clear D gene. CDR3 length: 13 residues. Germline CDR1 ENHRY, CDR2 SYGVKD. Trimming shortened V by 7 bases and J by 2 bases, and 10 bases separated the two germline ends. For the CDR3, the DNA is TGTGCCATCATGCGGATTATCACAGATACGCAGTATTTT. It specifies CAIMRIITDTQYF.

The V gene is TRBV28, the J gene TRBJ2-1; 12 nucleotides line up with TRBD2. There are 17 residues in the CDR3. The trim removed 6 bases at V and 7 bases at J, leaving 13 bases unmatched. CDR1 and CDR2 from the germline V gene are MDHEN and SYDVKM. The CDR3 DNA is TGTGCCAGCAGCCTCCCCGGACTAGCGGGAACTGAGAATGAGCAGTTCTTC. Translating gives CASSLPGLAGTENEQFF.

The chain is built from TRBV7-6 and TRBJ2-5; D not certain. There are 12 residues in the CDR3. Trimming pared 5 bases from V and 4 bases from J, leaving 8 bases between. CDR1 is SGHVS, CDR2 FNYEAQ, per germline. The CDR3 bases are TGTGCCAGCAGCAAATCCACAGAGACCCAGTACTTC. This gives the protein CASSKSTETQYF.

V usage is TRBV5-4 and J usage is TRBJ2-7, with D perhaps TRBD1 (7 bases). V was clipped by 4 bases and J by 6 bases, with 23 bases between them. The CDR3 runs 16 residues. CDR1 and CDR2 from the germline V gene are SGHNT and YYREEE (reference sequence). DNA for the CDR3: TGTGCCAGCAGCCCCAAGGGGCCAGGGGGGCCAGGCGAGCAGTACTTC. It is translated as CASSPKGPGGPGEQYF.

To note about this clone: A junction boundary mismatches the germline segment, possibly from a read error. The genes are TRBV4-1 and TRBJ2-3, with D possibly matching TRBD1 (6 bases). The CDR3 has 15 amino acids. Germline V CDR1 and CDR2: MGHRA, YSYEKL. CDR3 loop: CASSHRQVVLDMQYF. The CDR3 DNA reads TGCGCCAGCAGCCACCGACAGGTGGTTTTAGATATGCAGTATTTT.

CDR3 sequence reads: CASSPWRGRFTDTQYF. Here the CDR3 DNA reads TGTGCCAGCAGCCCCTGGAGGGGAAGGTTCACAGATACGCAGTATTTT. The V call is TRBV5-6, the J call TRBJ2-3, with D maybe TRBD2 (6 bases). V was shortened by 4 bases and J by 2 bases, with 17 bases between the two germline ends. Germline CDR1 reads SGHDT; CDR2 reads YYEEEE. The CDR3 consists of 16 residues.

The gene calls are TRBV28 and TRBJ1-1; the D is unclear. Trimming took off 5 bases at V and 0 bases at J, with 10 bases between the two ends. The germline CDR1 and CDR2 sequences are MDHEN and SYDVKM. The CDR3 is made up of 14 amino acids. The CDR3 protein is CASSQQPMNTEAFF. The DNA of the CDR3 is TGTGCCAGCAGTCAACAGCCCATGAACACTGAAGCTTTCTTT. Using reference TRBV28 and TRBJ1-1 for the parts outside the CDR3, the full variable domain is DVKVTQSSRYLVKRTGEKVFLECVQDMDHENMFWYRQDPGLGLRLIYFSYDVKMKEKGDIPEGYSVSREKKERFSLILESASTNQTSMYLCASSQQPMNTEAFFGQGTRLTVV.

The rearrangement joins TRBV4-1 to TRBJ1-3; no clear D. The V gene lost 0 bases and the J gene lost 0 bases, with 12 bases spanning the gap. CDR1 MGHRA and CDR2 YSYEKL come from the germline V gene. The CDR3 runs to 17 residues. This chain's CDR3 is CASSQDFPKISGNTIYF. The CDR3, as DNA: TGCGCCAGCAGCCAAGATTTCCCCAAGATCTCTGGAAACACCATATATTTT.

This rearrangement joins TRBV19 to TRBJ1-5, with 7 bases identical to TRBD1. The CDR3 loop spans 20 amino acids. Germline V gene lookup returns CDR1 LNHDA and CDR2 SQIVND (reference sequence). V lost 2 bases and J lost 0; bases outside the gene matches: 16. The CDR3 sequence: CASSISRGRGRGYSNQPQHF. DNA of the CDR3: TGTGCCAGTAGTATATCGCGCGGACGGGGCAGGGGGTATAGCAATCAGCCCCAGCATTTT.

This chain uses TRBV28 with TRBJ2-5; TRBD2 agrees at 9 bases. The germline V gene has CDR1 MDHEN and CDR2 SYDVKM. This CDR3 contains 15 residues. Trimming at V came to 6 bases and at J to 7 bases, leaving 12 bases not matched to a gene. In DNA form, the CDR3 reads TGTGCCAGCAGCCTCAGCGGGAGGAGTATTGTGACCCAGTACTTC. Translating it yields CASSLSGRSIVTQYF.